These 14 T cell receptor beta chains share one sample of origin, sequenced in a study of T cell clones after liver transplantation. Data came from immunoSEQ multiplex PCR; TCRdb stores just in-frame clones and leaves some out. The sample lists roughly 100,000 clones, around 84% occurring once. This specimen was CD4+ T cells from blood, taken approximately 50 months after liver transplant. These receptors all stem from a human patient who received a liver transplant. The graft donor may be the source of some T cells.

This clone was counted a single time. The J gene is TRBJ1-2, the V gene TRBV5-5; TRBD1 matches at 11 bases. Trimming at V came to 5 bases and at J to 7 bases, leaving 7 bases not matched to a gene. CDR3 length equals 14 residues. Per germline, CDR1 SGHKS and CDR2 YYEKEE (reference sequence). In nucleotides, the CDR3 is TGTGCCAGCAGTTCTACCGGGACAGGGGGTGGCTACACCTTC. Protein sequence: CASSSTGTGGGYTF.

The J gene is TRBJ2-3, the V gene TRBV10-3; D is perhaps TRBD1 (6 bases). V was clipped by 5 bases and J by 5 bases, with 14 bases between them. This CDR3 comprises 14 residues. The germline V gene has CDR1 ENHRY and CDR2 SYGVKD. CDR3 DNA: TGTGCCATCAGTATCGGGCAGGGGATAGATACGCAGTATTTT. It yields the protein CAISIGQGIDTQYF.

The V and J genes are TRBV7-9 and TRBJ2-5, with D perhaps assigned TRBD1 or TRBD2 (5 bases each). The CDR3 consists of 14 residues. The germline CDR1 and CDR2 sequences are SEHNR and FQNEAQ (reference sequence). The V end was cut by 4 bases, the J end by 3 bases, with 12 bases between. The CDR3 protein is CASSSYRDEETQYF. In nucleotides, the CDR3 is TGTGCCAGCAGCTCATACCGGGACGAAGAGACCCAGTACTTC.

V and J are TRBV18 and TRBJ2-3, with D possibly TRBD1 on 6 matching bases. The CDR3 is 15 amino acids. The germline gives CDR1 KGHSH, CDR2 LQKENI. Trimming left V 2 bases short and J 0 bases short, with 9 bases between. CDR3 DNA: TGTGCCAGCTCACCAGGACAGCCTAGCACAGATACGCAGTATTTT. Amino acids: CASSPGQPSTDTQYF.

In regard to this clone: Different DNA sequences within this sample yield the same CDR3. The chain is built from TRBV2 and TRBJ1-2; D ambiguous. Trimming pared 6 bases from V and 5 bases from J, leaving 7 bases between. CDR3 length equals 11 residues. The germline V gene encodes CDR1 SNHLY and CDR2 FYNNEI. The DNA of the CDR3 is TGTGCCAGCAGCGATCGATATGGCTACACCTTC. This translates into CASSDRYGYTF.

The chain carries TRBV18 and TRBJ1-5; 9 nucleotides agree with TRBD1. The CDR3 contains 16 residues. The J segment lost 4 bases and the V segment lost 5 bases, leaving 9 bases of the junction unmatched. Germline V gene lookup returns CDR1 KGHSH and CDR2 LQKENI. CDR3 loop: CASSKNRGLENQPQHF. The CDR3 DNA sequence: TGTGCCAGCTCAAAGAACAGGGGGCTCGAAAATCAGCCCCAGCATTTT.

CDR3: CASSRDRGQGYTF. The CDR3 nucleotides read TGTGCCAGCAGCCGGGACAGGGGACAGGGCTACACCTTC. This sequence joins TRBV5-4 and TRBJ1-2; 10 bases agree with TRBD1. V was clipped by 4 bases and J by 8 bases; unmatched bases: 5. The CDR3 is 13 residues long. CDR1 and CDR2 from the germline V gene are SGHNT and YYREEE (reference sequence).

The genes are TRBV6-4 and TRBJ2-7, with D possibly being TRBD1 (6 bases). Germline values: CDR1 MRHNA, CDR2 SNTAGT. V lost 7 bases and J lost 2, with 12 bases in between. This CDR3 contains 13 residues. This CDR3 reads CASKRTDTYEQYF. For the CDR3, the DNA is TGTGCCAGCAAGCGGACAGATACCTACGAGCAGTACTTC.

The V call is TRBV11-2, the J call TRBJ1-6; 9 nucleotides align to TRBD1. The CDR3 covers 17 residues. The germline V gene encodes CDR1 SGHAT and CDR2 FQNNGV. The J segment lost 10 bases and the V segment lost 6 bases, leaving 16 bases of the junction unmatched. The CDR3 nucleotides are TGTGCCAGCAGTGCCGGGACAGGGTCTAGAGTACGGTCACCCCTCCACTTT. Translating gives CASSAGTGSRVRSPLHF.

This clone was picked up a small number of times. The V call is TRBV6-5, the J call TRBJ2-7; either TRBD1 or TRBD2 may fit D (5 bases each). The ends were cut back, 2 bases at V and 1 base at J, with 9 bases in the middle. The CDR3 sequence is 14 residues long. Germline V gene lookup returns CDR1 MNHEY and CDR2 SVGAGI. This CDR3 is CASSYLWGSYEQYF. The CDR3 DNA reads TGTGCCAGCAGTTACCTATGGGGGTCCTACGAGCAGTACTTC.

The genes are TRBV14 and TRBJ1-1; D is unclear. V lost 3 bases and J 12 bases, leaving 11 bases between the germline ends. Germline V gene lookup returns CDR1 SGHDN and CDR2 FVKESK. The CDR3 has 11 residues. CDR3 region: CASSHRGSTFF. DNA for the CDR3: TGTGCCAGCAGCCATCGGGGATCGACTTTCTTT.

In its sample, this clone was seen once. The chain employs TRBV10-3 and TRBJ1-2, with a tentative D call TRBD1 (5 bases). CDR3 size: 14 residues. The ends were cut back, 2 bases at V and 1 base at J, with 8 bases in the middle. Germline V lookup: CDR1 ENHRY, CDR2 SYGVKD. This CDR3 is CAISETGINYGYTF. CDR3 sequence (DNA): TGTGCCATCAGTGAGACAGGCATTAACTATGGCTACACCTTC.

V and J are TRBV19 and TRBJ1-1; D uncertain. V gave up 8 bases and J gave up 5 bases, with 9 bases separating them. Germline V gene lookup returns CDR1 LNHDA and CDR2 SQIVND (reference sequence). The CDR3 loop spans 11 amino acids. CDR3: CASGKHTEAFF. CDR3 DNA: TGTGCCAGTGGGAAGCATACTGAAGCTTTCTTT.

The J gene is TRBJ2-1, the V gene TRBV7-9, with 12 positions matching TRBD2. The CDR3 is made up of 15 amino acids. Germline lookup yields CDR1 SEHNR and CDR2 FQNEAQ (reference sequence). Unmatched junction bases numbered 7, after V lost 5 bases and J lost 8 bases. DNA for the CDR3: TGTGCCAGCAGCCCACTAGCGGGAGGTGCCTATGAGCAGTTCTTC. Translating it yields CASSPLAGGAYEQFF.